This T cell receptor (beta chain) was captured by sequencing in a study of vaccination and CD4 T cells after COVID-19. Study-level points and caveats: Reactive clonotype counts went from median around 20 after infection to a few dozen after vaccination, nonsignificantly. Spike mono-reactivity held for 304 of 307 vaccine-specific clones in convalescent patients.

Specified treatment: roughly 11-day PBMC culture with coronavirus spike peptide pools or control peptides (ViraFEST assay). Patients returned positive PCR results between March and December 2020, earlier than US Alpha, Beta and Delta variants. Oncomine TCR Beta short-read sequencing was applied to DNA from cultured CD4+ T cells. Genomic DNA extraction was carried out from cultured CD4+ T cells. In TCRdb, the PCR reads were re-called with MiXCR into one record per CDR3 protein. The sample yields 12,000 or so distinct CDR3 sequences, around 50% seen once. As to this clonotype: The target antigen is unknown.

Trimming took 1 base from V and 5 from J; bases not matched to a gene: 5. This CDR3 contains 15 residues. Germline CDR1 is MDHEN and CDR2 is SYDVKM. The sequenced sample was CD4+ T cells from blood, cultured in vitro. The receptor was isolated from a human donor who had recovered from COVID-19. The V gene is TRBV28, the J gene TRBJ1-1, with TRBD1 matching over 9 bases. The CDR3 protein is CASSLSTGGATEAFF. DNA for the CDR3: TGTGCCAGCAGTTTATCGACAGGGGGAGCAACTGAAGCTTTCTTT.